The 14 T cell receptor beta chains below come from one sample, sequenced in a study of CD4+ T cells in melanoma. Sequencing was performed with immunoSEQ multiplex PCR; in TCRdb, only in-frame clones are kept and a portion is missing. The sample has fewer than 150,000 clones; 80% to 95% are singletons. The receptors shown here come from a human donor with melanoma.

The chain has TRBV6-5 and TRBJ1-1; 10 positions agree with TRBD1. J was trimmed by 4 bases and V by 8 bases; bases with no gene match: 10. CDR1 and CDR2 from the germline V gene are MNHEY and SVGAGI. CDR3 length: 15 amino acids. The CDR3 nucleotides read TGTGCCAGCCGACACCGGGACAGGGGTCCCACTGAAGCTTTCTTT. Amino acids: CASRHRDRGPTEAFF.

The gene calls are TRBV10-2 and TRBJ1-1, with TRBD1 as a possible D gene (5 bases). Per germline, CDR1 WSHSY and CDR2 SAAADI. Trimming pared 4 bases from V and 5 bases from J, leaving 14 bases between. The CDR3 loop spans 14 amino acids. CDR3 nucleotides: TGCGCCAGCAGTGGGGCTGGGGGAAGGACTGAAGCTTTCTTT. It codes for CASSGAGGRTEAFF.

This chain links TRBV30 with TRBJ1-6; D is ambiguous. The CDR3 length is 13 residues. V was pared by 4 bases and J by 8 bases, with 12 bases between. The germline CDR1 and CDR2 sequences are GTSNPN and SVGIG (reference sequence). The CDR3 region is CAWNSRPDSPLHF. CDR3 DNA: TGTGCCTGGAACAGCAGGCCGGATTCACCCCTCCACTTT. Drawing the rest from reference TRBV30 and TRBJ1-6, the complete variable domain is SQTIHQWPATLVQPVGSPLSLECTVEGTSNPNLYWYRQAAGRGLQLLFYSVGIGQISSEVPQNLSASRPQDRQFILSSKKLLLSDSGFYLCAWNSRPDSPLHFGNGTRLTVT.

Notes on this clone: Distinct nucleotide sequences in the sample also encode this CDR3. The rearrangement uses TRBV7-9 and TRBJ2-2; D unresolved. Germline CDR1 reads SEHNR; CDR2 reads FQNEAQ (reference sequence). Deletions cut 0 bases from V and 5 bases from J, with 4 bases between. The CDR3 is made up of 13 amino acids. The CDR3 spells CASSLAPTGELFF. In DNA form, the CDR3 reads TGTGCCAGCAGCTTAGCGCCGACCGGGGAGCTGTTTTTT.

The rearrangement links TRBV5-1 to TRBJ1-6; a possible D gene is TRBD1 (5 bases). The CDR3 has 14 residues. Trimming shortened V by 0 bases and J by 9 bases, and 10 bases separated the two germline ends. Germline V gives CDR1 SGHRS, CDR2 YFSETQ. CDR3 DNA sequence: TGCGCCAGCAGCTTGGACGGGGCAGGTTCACCCCTCCACTTT. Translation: CASSLDGAGSPLHF.

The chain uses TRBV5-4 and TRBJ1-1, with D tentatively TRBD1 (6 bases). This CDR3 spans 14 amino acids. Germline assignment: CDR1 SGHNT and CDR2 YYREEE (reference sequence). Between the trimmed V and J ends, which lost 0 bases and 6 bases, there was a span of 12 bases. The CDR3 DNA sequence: TGTGCCAGCAGCTTGGATCTGGGGGGCCCTGAAGCTTTCTTT. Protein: CASSLDLGGPEAFF. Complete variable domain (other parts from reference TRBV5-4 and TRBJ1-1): ETGVTQSPTHLIKTRGQQVTLRCSSQSGHNTVSWYQQALGQGPQFIFQYYREEENGRGNFPPRFSGLQFPNYSSELNVNALELDDSALYLCASSLDLGGPEAFFGQGTRLTVV.

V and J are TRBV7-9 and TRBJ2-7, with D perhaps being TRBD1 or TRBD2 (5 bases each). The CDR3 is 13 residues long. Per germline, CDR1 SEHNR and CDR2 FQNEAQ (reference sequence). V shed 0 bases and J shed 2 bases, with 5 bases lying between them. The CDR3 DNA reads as TGTGCCAGCAGCTTAGCGGGACCCTACGAGCAGTACTTC. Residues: CASSLAGPYEQYF. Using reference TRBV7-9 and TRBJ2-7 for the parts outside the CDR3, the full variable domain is DTGVSQNPRHKITKRGQNVTFRCDPISEHNRLYWYRQTLGQGPEFLTYFQNEAQLEKSRLLSDRFSAERPKGSFSTLEIQRTEQGDSAMYLCASSLAGPYEQYFGPGTRLTVT.

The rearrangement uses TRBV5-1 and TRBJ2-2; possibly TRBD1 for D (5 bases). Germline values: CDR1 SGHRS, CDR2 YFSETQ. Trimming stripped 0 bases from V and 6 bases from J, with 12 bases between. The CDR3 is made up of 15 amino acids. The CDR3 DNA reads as TGCGCCAGCAGCTTGGGGTCAGGGCAGCCCGGGGAGCTGTTTTTT. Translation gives CASSLGSGQPGELFF. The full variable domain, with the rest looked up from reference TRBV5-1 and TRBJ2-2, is KAGVTQTPRYLIKTRGQQVTLSCSPISGHRSVSWYQQTPGQGLQFLFEYFSETQRNKGNFPGRFSGRQFSNSRSEMNVSTLELGDSALYLCASSLGSGQPGELFFGEGSRLTVL.

The CDR3 sequence: CASSFLRGSYYNEQFF. In DNA, the CDR3 is TGTGCCAGCAGCTTCCTCCGGGGGTCCTATTACAATGAGCAGTTCTTC. This sequence joins TRBV7-9 and TRBJ2-1; D possibly corresponds to TRBD2 (6 bases). The CDR3 loop spans 16 amino acids. Germline CDR1 reads SEHNR; CDR2 reads FQNEAQ (reference sequence). V gave up 3 bases and J gave up 4 bases, with 16 bases separating them. Full variable domain (remainder filled in from reference TRBV7-9 and TRBJ2-1): DTGVSQNPRHKITKRGQNVTFRCDPISEHNRLYWYRQTLGQGPEFLTYFQNEAQLEKSRLLSDRFSAERPKGSFSTLEIQRTEQGDSAMYLCASSFLRGSYYNEQFFGPGTRLTVL.

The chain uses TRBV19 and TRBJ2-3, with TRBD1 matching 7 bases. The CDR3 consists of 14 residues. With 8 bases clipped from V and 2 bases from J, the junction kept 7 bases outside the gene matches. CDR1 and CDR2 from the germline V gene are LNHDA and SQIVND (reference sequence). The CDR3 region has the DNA TGTGCCAGTGGGCAGGGGGACACCACAGATACGCAGTATTTT. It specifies CASGQGDTTDTQYF.

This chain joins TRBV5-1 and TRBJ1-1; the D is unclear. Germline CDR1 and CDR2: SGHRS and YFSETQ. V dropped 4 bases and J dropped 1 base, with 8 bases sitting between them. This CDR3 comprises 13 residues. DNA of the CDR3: TGCGCCAGCAGCAAGGAGTCGAACACTGAAGCTTTCTTT. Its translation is CASSKESNTEAFF.

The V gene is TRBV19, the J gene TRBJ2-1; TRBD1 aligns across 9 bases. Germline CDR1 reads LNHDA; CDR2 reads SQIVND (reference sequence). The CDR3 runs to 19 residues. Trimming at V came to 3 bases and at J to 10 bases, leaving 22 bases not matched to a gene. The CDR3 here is CASSIIRPGRDRVGSEQFF. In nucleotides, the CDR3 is TGTGCCAGTAGTATTATCCGACCAGGGCGGGACAGGGTAGGGAGCGAGCAGTTCTTC.

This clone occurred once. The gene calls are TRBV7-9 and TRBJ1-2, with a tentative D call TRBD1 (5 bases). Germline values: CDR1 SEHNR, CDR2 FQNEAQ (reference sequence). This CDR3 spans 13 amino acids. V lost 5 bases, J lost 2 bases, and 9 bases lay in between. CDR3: CASSPSGNYGYTF. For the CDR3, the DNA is TGTGCCAGCAGCCCTTCAGGGAACTATGGCTACACCTTC. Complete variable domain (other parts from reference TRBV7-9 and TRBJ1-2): DTGVSQNPRHKITKRGQNVTFRCDPISEHNRLYWYRQTLGQGPEFLTYFQNEAQLEKSRLLSDRFSAERPKGSFSTLEIQRTEQGDSAMYLCASSPSGNYGYTFGSGTRLTVV.

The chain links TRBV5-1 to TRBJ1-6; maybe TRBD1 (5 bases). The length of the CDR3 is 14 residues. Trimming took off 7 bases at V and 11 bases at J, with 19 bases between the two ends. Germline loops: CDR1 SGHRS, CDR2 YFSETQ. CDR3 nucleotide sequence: TGCGCCAGCGGAAACTTGGGGACCGAGGCACCCCTCCACTTT. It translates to CASGNLGTEAPLHF.